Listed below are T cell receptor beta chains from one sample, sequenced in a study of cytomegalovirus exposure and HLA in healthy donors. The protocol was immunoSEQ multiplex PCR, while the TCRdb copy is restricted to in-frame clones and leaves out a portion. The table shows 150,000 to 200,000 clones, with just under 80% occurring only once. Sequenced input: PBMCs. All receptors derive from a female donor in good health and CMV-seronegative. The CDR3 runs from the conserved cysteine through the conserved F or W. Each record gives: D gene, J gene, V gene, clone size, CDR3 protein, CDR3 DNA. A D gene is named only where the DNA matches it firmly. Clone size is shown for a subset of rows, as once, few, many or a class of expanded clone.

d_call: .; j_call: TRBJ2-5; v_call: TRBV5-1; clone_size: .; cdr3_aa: CASSPPGFETQYF; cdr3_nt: TGCGCCAGCAGCCCGCCCGGGTTCGAGACCCAGTACTTC
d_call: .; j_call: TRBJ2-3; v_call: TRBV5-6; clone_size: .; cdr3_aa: CASSLAGRGASGDTQYF; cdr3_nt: TGTGCCAGCAGCTTGGCCGGAAGGGGCGCGAGTGGGGATACGCAGTATTTT
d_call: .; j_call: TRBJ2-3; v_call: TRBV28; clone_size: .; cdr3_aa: CASRADTDTQYF; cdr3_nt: TGTGCCAGCAGGGCAGACACAGATACGCAGTATTTT
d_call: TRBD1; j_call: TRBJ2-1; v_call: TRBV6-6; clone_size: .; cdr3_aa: CASSSGTGHNEQFF; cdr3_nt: TGTGCCAGCAGTTCAGGGACAGGGCACAATGAGCAGTTCTTC
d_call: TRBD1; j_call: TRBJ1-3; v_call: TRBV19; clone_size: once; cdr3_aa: CASSFSPTGRSGNTIYF; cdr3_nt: TGTGCCAGTAGTTTCTCCCCGACAGGGCGCTCTGGAAACACCATATATTTT
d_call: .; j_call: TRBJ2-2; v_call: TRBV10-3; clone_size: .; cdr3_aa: CAISESRDTNTGELFF; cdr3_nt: TGTGCCATCAGTGAGTCCCGGGACACGAACACCGGGGAGCTGTTTTTT
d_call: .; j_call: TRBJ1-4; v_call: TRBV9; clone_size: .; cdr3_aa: CASSVGGRGEKLFF; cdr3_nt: TGTGCCAGCAGCGTAGGAGGGCGGGGTGAAAAACTGTTTTTT
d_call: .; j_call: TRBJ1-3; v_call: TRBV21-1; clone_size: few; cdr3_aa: CASSKARNPRGSGNTIYF; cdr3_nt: TGTGCCAGCAGCAAAGCAAGGAACCCTAGGGGCTCTGGAAACACCATATATTTT
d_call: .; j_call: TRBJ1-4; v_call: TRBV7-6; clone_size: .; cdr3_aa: CASSLALPRSNEKLFF; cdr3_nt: TGTGCCAGCAGCTTAGCGCTCCCCCGGTCTAATGAAAAACTGTTTTTT
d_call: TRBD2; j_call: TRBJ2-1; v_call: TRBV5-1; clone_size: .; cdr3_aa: CASRPGTSGSTHNEQFF; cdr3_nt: TGCGCCAGCCGCCCCGGGACTAGCGGGAGTACCCACAATGAGCAGTTCTTC
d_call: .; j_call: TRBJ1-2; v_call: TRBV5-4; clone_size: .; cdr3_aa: CASSTRDTSNYGYTF; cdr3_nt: TGTGCCAGCAGCACTCGGGACACCTCTAACTATGGCTACACCTTC
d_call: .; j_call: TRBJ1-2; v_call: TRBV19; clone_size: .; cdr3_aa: CASTFAQGRGYTF; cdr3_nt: TGTGCCAGTACGTTTGCTCAGGGTCGTGGCTACACCTTC
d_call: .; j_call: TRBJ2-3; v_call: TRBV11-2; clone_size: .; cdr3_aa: CASSFFRDTDTQYF; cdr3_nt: TGTGCCAGCAGCTTTTTCAGGGACACAGATACGCAGTATTTT
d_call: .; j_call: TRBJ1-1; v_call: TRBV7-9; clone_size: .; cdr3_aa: CASRKRRDTLNTEAFF; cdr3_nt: TGTGCCAGCAGAAAACGAAGGGACACCTTGAACACTGAAGCTTTCTTT
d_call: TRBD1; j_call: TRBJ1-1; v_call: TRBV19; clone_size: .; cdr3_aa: CAAASGQGLAEAFF; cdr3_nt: TGTGCCGCAGCTTCGGGACAGGGGTTGGCTGAAGCTTTCTTT
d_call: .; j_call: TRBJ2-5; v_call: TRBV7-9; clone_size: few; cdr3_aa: CSSSLGGRGTVYQETQYF; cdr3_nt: TGTTCCAGCAGCTTAGGTGGGCGGGGCACCGTCTACCAAGAGACCCAGTACTTC
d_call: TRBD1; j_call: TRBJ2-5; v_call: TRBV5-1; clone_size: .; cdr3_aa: CASSQAGRGREETQYF; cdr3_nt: TGCGCCAGCAGCCAGGCGGGCAGGGGGCGGGAAGAGACCCAGTACTTC
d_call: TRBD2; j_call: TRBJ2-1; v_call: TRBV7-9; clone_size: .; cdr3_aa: CSSSLALAGSYNEQFF; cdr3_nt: TGTTCCAGCAGCTTAGCACTAGCGGGGTCCTACAATGAGCAGTTCTTC
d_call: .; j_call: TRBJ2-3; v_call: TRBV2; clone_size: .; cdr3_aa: CASSDRGSGADTQYF; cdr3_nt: TGTGCCAGCAGTGATAGGGGTTCGGGCGCAGATACGCAGTATTTT
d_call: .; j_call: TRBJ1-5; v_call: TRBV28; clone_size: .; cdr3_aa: CASSFSGRGRNQPQHF; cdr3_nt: TGTGCCAGCAGTTTTTCGGGGAGGGGCCGTAATCAGCCCCAGCATTTT
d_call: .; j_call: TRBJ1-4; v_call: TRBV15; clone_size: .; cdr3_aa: CATSREQRGEKLFF; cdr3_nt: TGTGCCACCAGCAGAGAGCAACGGGGTGAAAAACTGTTTTTT
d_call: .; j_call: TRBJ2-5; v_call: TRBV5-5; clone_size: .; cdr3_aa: CASSLKQEETQYF; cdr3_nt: TGTGCCAGCAGCTTGAAACAGGAAGAGACCCAGTACTTC
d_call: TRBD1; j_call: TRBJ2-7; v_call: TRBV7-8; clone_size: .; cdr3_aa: CASSSNRGLSEQYF; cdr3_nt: TGTGCCAGCAGCTCTAACAGGGGTCTGAGCGAGCAGTACTTC
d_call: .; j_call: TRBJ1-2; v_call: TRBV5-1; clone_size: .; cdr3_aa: CASSPRTENYGYTF; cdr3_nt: TGCGCCAGCAGCCCCAGGACAGAGAACTATGGCTACACCTTC
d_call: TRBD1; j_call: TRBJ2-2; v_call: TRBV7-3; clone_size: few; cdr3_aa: CASSPSRTGTTGELFF; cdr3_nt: TGTGCCAGCAGCCCCAGCCGGACAGGGACTACCGGGGAGCTGTTTTTT
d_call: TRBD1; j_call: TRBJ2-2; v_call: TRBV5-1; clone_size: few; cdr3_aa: CASSLGQGAPGTGELFF; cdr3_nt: TGCGCCAGCAGCTTGGGACAGGGGGCGCCGGGGACCGGGGAGCTGTTTTTT
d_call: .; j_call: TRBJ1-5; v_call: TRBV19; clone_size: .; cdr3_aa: CASSIGQGYSNQPQHF; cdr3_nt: TGTGCCAGTAGTATCGGGCAGGGCTATAGCAATCAGCCCCAGCATTTT
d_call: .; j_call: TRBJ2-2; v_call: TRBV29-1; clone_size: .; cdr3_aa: CSASAGELFF; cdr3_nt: TGCAGCGCGTCTGCCGGGGAGCTGTTTTTT
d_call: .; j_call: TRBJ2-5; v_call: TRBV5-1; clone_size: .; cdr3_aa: CASSLGTAGAPYQETQYF; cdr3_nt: TGCGCCAGCAGCTTGGGGACGGCGGGCGCCCCGTACCAAGAGACCCAGTACTTC